The clone carrying this T cell receptor beta chain was found a few times. The germline CDR1 and CDR2 sequences are SQVTM and ANQGSEA. This CDR3 spans 14 amino acids. Trimming removed 4 bases from V and 3 bases from J, with 16 bases in between. These data are taken from a study of response to subunit inactivated influenza vaccine. One entry per CDR3 protein, called by TCRdb with MiXCR from the RT-PCR reads. In the table there are around 570,000 distinct CDR3 sequences, about 10% of which are singletons. This sample also belongs to another study, concerning T cells expressing NK-cell markers. That source notes: 5'RACE template switching with UMIs generated TCR beta cDNA. TCR beta repertoires came from sorted CD3+CD56+NKG2C+, CD3+CD56+NKG2C- and CD3+CD56-NKG2C+ T cells. Among the experiments, several used an anti-gamma-delta TCR antibody to restrict sorting to alpha-beta TCR T cells. The study found dominant NKG2C+ clonotypes at about 1.0-7.5% of CD8+ T cells in about six donors. Four of the donors also had these clonotypes leading their CD3+CD56-NKG2C+ fraction.

This clonotype was sampled from a man in his fifties or sixties who received an inactivated influenza vaccine. This chain connects TRBV29-1 to TRBJ2-7; D is possibly TRBD1 (5 bases). Sequenced here: PBMCs from blood, sampled on the day of vaccination. The CDR3 DNA sequence: TGCAGCGTTGTAACAGCCACCCAGGGCTACGAGCAGTACTTC. This gives the protein CSVVTATQGYEQYF.